This T cell receptor beta chain appears in the sequencing data of a study of Ad26.COV2.S vaccination and SARS-CoV-2 variants. The V and J ends lost 0 bases and 4 bases respectively, with 4 bases between them. Germline CDR1 is GTSNPN and CDR2 is SVGIG (reference sequence). This CDR3 region has 11 residues. Findings and caveats of the study: Vaccinated and placebo-treated recipients had similar non-spike TCR breadth. Analyses that measured TCR breadth and depth may have underestimated total T cell responses. Reported post-vaccination CD8+ and CD4+ T cell responses to spike showed substantial breadth.

In the case of this clone: Its specificity is unknown.

Generated by immunoSEQ multiplex PCR, the TCRdb table keeps only in-frame clones and is missing some. Here the sample spans 100,000 or so clones, around three quarters being singletons. This chain uses TRBV30 with TRBJ2-7; D gene uncertain. The sequenced sample was peripheral blood, obtained after recovery from COVID-19. This receptor was obtained from a human donor who had recovered from COVID-19. The CDR3 DNA sequence: TGTGCCTGGAGTGTAGGGTACGAGCAGTACTTC. It codes for CAWSVGYEQYF. The variable domain in full, with the rest retrieved from reference TRBV30 and TRBJ2-7, is SQTIHQWPATLVQPVGSPLSLECTVEGTSNPNLYWYRQAAGRGLQLLFYSVGIGQISSEVPQNLSASRPQDRQFILSSKKLLLSDSGFYLCAWSVGYEQYFGPGTRLTVT.